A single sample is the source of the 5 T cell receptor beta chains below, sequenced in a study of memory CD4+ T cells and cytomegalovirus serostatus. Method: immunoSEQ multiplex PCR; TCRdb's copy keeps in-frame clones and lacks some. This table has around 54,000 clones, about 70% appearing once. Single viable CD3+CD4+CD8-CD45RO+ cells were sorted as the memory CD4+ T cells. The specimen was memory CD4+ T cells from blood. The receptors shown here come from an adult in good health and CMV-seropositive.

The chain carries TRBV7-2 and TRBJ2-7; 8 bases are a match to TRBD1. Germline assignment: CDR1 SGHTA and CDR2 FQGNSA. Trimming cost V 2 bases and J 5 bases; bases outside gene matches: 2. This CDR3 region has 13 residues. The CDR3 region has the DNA TGTGCCAGCAGCTTACAGGGGGCCCACGAGCAGTACTTC. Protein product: CASSLQGAHEQYF. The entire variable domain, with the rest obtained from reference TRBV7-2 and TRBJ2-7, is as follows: GAGVSQSPSNKVTEKGKDVELRCDPISGHTALYWYRQSLGQGLEFLIYFQGNSAPDKSGLPSDRFSAERTGGSVSTLTIQRTQQEDSAVYLCASSLQGAHEQYFGPGTRLTVT.

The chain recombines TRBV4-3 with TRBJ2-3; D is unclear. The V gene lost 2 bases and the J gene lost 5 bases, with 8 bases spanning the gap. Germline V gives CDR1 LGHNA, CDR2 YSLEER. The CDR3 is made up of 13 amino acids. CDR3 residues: CASSQNPKDTQYF. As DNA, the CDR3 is TGCGCCAGCAGCCAAAACCCGAAAGATACGCAGTATTTT.

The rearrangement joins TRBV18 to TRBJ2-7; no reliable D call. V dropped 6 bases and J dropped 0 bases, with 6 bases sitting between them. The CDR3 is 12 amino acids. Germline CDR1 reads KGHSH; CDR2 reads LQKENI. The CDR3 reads CASSSSSYEQYF. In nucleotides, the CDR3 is TGTGCCAGCTCGTCCAGCTCCTACGAGCAGTACTTC.

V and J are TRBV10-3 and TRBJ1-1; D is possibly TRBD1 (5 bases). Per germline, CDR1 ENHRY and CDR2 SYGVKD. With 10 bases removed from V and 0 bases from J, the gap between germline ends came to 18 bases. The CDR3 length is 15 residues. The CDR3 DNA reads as TGTGCCACCACCTCCGAGGGGAACTTGAACACTGAAGCTTTCTTT. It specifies CATTSEGNLNTEAFF.

CDR3 protein: CAWGGQFGYGYTF. Written as DNA, the CDR3 is TGTGCCTGGGGCGGACAGTTTGGCTATGGCTACACCTTC. The chain has TRBV30 and TRBJ1-2; TRBD1 might be the D (6 bases). Between the trimmed V and J ends, which lost 5 bases and 4 bases, there was a span of 14 bases. The CDR3 length is 13 residues. Germline assignment: CDR1 GTSNPN and CDR2 SVGIG (reference sequence).